This entry concerns a single T cell receptor (beta chain). Its specific antigen is unknown. Base qualities are not recorded, but no much larger clone differs from it by a single base. The record originates from a study of blood T cells in healthy people across ages (dated by TCRdb to between 2014 and 2016). With regard to the full study: In model experiments, roughly one uniquely barcoded TCR beta cDNA molecule per two T cells was captured by template switching. Using deep sequencing normalized with unique cDNA molecular identifiers, the study measured how TCR beta repertoire diversity changes with age. Four age groups were formed from the donors: young (average 16 years), middle-aged (approximately 39), aged (approximately 60) and long-lived (roughly 88). To avoid experimental bias, donors of different ages were spread randomly across the sequencing lanes. Two additional independent replicas of 1 million unique cDNA reads from the same blood draw were analyzed for two donors (one aged 18 to 29 and one aged 80 or older). Broad study findings and their caveats: As age increased, observed TCR beta diversity per million T cells dropped in a roughly linear way, and a significant reduction was already evident by age 40. Bulk unsorted PBMC profiling prevented conclusive comparison of naive and antigen-experienced compartments. Estimates of total diversity from one million sequenced T cells were regarded as lower bounds and underestimates. Because donor CMV infection status was unknown, age-related changes in expanded clonotypes were potentially confounded. The percentage of naive T cells measured by flow cytometry correlated strongly with observed TCR beta diversity. The long-lived group showed more naive CD4+ T cells, fewer expanded clones and increased TCR diversity than the aged group, suggesting age selection.

Systemically healthy Caucasian individuals from Russia, 39 in total and aged about 6 to 100 years, were included as donors. Each donor gave about 10 milliliters of peripheral blood, drawn into EDTA-treated Vacutainer tubes. PBMCs were isolated by Ficoll-Paque density-gradient centrifugation, with at least 6.5 million obtained per sample. Total RNA was extracted from PBMCs with Trizol reagent, with at least 6 micrograms obtained per sample. For every donor, an aliquot of PBMCs went through flow cytometry to measure the percentages of naive CD45RAhigh/CD27high T cells. Libraries were made using 5' RACE. The sequencing machine was an Illumina HiSeq 2500. A second PCR of roughly 7 to 11 cycles was performed with a sample-barcoded 5' primer and a J-beta primer mix. Each TCR beta cDNA molecule received a unique molecular identifier from a template-switch 5' adaptor carrying 12 random nucleotides. At least 2.5 million CDR3-containing paired-end reads were obtained from each sample. The Mint cDNA synthesis kit, primed by a TRBC-specific oligonucleotide, was used to synthesize first-strand cDNA from all RNA. All cDNA was treated with uracil-DNA glycosylase and then went through a first 18-cycle PCR with the universal primers M1SS and BC2_uni_R. As for the authors' bioinformatics: For normalization, 1 million high-quality reads were randomly selected from each sample, with every read carrying a distinct molecular identifier. Reads with shared molecular identifiers were discarded instead of being binned into consensus sequences. MiTCR, set to a Q25 quality threshold and the strictest error-elimination algorithm, was used for CDR3 identification, clonotype clustering and error correction. A nonparametric unseen species model using Euler transformation provided a lower-bound estimate of total TCR beta diversity. TCRdb handled the public reads itself, with Q25 trimming in fastp and clone calling in MiXCR, and kept productive beta chains. Under each unique CDR3 protein, matching rows form one entry showing the most common genes and DNA. TCRdb's processing, not the authors' own work, is the source of the V and J calls. The sample has hundreds of thousands of distinct CDR3 sequences on record, around 34% of them singletons. The ten most abundant clones make up over 10% of the sample.

V is pared back by 0 bases and J by 5 bases, with 8 bases lying between the germline termini. Looking up the germline V gene (reference sequence) yields CDR1 LGHDT and CDR2 YNNKEL. The CDR3 sequence holds 14 residues, the cysteine and phenylalanine included. The entry retains the CDR3 DNA only, 42 bases that are in frame from base 1. The receptor's source is a young man in good health. The chain links TRBV3-1 with TRBJ1-5; too little of a D gene remains to name it. The specimen was blood. The DNA reads as follows: TGTGCCAGCAGCCAAGAGAGCAGTTATCAGCCCCAGCATTTT. Its protein is CASSQESSYQPQHF. With the portions outside the CDR3 filled from the reference TRBV3-1 and TRBJ1-5 genes, the complete variable region becomes DTAVSQTPKYLVTQMGNDKSIKCEQNLGHDTMYWYKQDSKKFLKIMFSYNNKELIINETVPNRFSPKSPDKAHLNLHINSLELGDSAVYFCASSQESSYQPQHFGDGTRLSIL.